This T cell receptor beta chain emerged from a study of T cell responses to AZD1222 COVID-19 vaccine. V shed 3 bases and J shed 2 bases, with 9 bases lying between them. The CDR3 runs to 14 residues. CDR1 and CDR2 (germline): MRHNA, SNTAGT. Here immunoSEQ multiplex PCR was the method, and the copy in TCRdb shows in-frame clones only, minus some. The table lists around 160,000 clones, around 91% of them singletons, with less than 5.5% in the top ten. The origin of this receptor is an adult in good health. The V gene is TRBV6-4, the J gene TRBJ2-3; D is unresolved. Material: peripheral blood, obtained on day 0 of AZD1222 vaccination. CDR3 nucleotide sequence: TGTGCCAGCAGTGATGGCGCGCCCACAGATACGCAGTATTTT. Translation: CASSDGAPTDTQYF.